A selection of T cell receptor beta chains follows, all from one sample in a study of T cells in Graves' hyperthyroidism and ophthalmopathy. TCRdb re-analysed the multiplex PCR reads in MiXCR, keeping a single row per CDR3 protein. The sample lists around 580,000 distinct CDR3 sequences, approximately 15% seen once, with 18% in the top ten. What was sequenced was blood. These receptors were collected from a woman in her late teens or twenties with Graves' hyperthyroidism. Both conserved end residues are part of each CDR3. Each record gives: CDR3 DNA, CDR3 protein, V gene, clone size, J gene, D gene. A D gene is named only where the DNA matches it firmly. Expanded clones get a size class; other rows say once, few or many, or leave the size out.

DNA: TGTGCCAGCAGCGGCGTCCCGTGGGGGGGCGGTACGCAGTATTTT
CDR3: CASSGVPWGGGTQYF
V: TRBV9
size: many
J: TRBJ2-3
D: NA

DNA: TGTGCCAGCAGCCAAGGGGAGACCTTATGGAACACTGAAGCTTTCTTT
CDR3: CASSQGETLWNTEAFF
V: TRBV14
size: NA
J: TRBJ1-1
D: NA

DNA: TGTGCCAGTACCTCGGCCCGGGACAAGGTCCTGGGTCAGCCCCAGCATTTT
CDR3: CASTSARDKVLGQPQHF
V: TRBV19
size: few
J: TRBJ1-5
D: NA

DNA: TGTGCCAGCAGCTACAGCGGGAGGGCCGAAAATGAGCAGTTCTTC
CDR3: CASSYSGRAENEQFF
V: TRBV7-2
size: many
J: TRBJ2-1
D: TRBD2

DNA: TGCGCCAGCAGCCAAGATGCAAGGGGGCGGTCCGGGGAGACCCAGTTCTTC
CDR3: CASSQDARGRSGETQFF
V: TRBV4-3
size: NA
J: TRBJ2-1
D: TRBD1

DNA: TGTGCCAGCAGTGGACGTAAAGGGGGCAATGAGCAGTTCTTC
CDR3: CASSGRKGGNEQFF
V: TRBV6-1
size: many
J: TRBJ2-1
D: NA

DNA: TGTGCCACCAAACAGGGGGCAGGCACAGATACGCAGTATTTT
CDR3: CATKQGAGTDTQYF
V: TRBV7-2
size: NA
J: TRBJ2-3
D: TRBD1

DNA: TGCAGCGTTGAATCCGGGGATTCCCAGTACTTC
CDR3: CSVESGDSQYF
V: TRBV29-1
size: few
J: TRBJ2-5
D: NA

DNA: TGTGCCAGCAGCTTAGTGAAGGATTCACCCCTCCACTTT
CDR3: CASSLVKDSPLHF
V: TRBV7-9
size: few
J: TRBJ1-6
D: NA

DNA: TGCAGTGCAGCCGCCGGGTCCAAGGTCCCTAGTGTGTCGCCCTCCTACGAGCAGTACTTC
CDR3: CSAAAGSKVPSVSPSYEQYF
V: TRBV20-1
size: NA
J: TRBJ2-7
D: NA

DNA: TGTGCCAGCGGCCTAGGGGCTAGTTCATCCTACGAGCAGTACTTC
CDR3: CASGLGASSSYEQYF
V: TRBV7-2
size: NA
J: TRBJ2-7
D: NA

DNA: TGTGCCAGCAGCTTGGAAGACAGGGGGGGTCAGCCCCAGCATTTT
CDR3: CASSLEDRGGQPQHF
V: TRBV5-8
size: few
J: TRBJ1-5
D: TRBD1

DNA: TGTGCCAGCAGCTTACCCCAGGGTAGCGGTGAGCAGTTCTTC
CDR3: CASSLPQGSGEQFF
V: TRBV13
size: few
J: TRBJ2-1
D: NA

DNA: TGTGCCAGCAGTCGGTTGGCCAATCAGCCCCAGCATTTT
CDR3: CASSRLANQPQHF
V: TRBV2
size: few
J: TRBJ1-5
D: NA

DNA: TGTGCCAGCACCAATACCGGGGGGGGTCAAGAGACCCAGTACTTC
CDR3: CASTNTGGGQETQYF
V: TRBV7-2
size: many
J: TRBJ2-5
D: TRBD2

DNA: TGCGCCAGCAGCTTGGGGGACAGGATCGATCAGCCCCAGCATTTT
CDR3: CASSLGDRIDQPQHF
V: TRBV5-1
size: few
J: TRBJ1-5
D: TRBD1

DNA: TGCAGTGCTAAAAAGGGACCGATGAACACTGAAGCTTTCTTT
CDR3: CSAKKGPMNTEAFF
V: TRBV20-1
size: many
J: TRBJ1-1
D: NA

DNA: TGTGCCAGCAGCTTAATGGCTTTCTCCTACAATGAGCAGTTCTTC
CDR3: CASSLMAFSYNEQFF
V: TRBV7-9
size: few
J: TRBJ2-1
D: NA

DNA: TGTGCCAGTAGTAATATTGGGGTTCACAATGAGCAGTTCTTC
CDR3: CASSNIGVHNEQFF
V: TRBV19
size: once
J: TRBJ2-1
D: NA

DNA: TGCAGTGCCCCCCTCGGCGGGCTTACCTACGAGCAGTACTTC
CDR3: CSAPLGGLTYEQYF
V: TRBV20-1
size: many
J: TRBJ2-7
D: NA

DNA: TGTGCCAGCAGCCCACTAAGCGGGAGCGGGGCAGATACGCAGTATTTT
CDR3: CASSPLSGSGADTQYF
V: TRBV28
size: few
J: TRBJ2-3
D: TRBD2

DNA: TGTGCCAGCAGACGAACACAGGACACAGATACGCAGTATTTT
CDR3: CASRRTQDTDTQYF
V: TRBV2
size: few
J: TRBJ2-3
D: NA

DNA: TGCAGTGCAAAATTGGCGGCAGGGGGCTACGAGCAGTACTTC
CDR3: CSAKLAAGGYEQYF
V: TRBV20-1
size: NA
J: TRBJ2-7
D: TRBD1

DNA: TGTGCCCCTAACCCCAAGGTCCAGGACAGGGGGCGACCCTACGAGCAGTACTTC
CDR3: CAPNPKVQDRGRPYEQYF
V: TRBV6-1
size: many
J: TRBJ2-7
D: TRBD1

DNA: TGCGCCAGCAGCCAAGAGAGAGGGAACTACGAGCAGTACTTC
CDR3: CASSQERGNYEQYF
V: TRBV4-1
size: NA
J: TRBJ2-7
D: NA

DNA: TGCGCCAGCAGCCAAGACGTCAGTCACTACGAGCAGTACTTC
CDR3: CASSQDVSHYEQYF
V: TRBV4-3
size: NA
J: TRBJ2-7
D: NA

DNA: TGCAGCGTTAATCGGGCTAGCTCTATGGATACGCAGTATTTT
CDR3: CSVNRASSMDTQYF
V: TRBV29-1
size: NA
J: TRBJ2-3
D: NA

DNA: TGTGCCAGCAGCTTAAAGGGGGGACTCGGCAATGAGCAGTTCTTC
CDR3: CASSLKGGLGNEQFF
V: TRBV7-2
size: NA
J: TRBJ2-1
D: NA

DNA: TGTGCCAGCAGTTTGAGGGGGAAGGGTGAAAAACTGTTTTTT
CDR3: CASSLRGKGEKLFF
V: TRBV12-3/TRBV12-4
size: few
J: TRBJ1-4
D: NA

DNA: TGTGCCAGCAGCTTAGAGGTCTCAACGAACACTGAAGCTTTCTTT
CDR3: CASSLEVSTNTEAFF
V: TRBV7-3
size: NA
J: TRBJ1-1
D: NA

DNA: TGTGCCAGCAGTGAATACAGAATCACTGAAGCTTTCTTT
CDR3: CASSEYRITEAFF
V: TRBV25-1
size: NA
J: TRBJ1-1
D: NA

DNA: TGCAGTGCCAGGAAGGGCAGAGTGAACACTGAAGCTTTCTTT
CDR3: CSARKGRVNTEAFF
V: TRBV20-1
size: few
J: TRBJ1-1
D: NA

DNA: TGTGCCAGCAGCCCACCGAACGCCCCCACATTTAAAGAGACCCAGTACTTC
CDR3: CASSPPNAPTFKETQYF
V: TRBV27
size: many
J: TRBJ2-5
D: NA

DNA: TGTGCCAGCAGCCGGCGAATGGCGGATGAAAAACTGTTTTTT
CDR3: CASSRRMADEKLFF
V: TRBV28
size: NA
J: TRBJ1-4
D: NA

DNA: TGTGCCAGCAGCGTAGGCAGGGGGATAGAGACCCAGTACTTC
CDR3: CASSVGRGIETQYF
V: TRBV9
size: NA
J: TRBJ2-5
D: TRBD1